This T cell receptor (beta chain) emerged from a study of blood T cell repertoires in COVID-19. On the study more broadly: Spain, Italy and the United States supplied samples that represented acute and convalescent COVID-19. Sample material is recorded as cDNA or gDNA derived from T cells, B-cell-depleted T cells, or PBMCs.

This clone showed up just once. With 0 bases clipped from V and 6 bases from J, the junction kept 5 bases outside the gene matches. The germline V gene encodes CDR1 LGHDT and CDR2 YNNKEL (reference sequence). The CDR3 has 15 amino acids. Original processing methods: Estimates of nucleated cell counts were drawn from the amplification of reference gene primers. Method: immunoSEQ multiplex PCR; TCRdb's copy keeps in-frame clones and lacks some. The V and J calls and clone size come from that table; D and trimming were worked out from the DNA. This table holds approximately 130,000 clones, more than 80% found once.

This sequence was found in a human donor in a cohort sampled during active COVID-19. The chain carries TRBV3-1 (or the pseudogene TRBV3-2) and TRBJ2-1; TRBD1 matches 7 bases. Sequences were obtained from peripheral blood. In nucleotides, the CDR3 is TGTGCCAGCAGCCAAGAAGGGGCAGGGGGCAATGAGCAGTTCTTC. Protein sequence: CASSQEGAGGNEQFF.